The clone carrying this T cell receptor beta chain was recorded once. Antigen unknown. This record comes from a study of OX40 agonist ivuxolimab in advanced cancers. Assay: immunoSEQ multiplex PCR; the TCRdb copy retains only in-frame clones and omits some. The table includes about 62,000 clones, approximately 85% detected once. V was pared by 3 bases and J by 1 base, with 5 bases between. The CDR3 has 13 residues. Germline CDR1 SGHDN, CDR2 FVKESK. Study-level points and caveats: Clonal expansion among partial responders at 0.1-3.0 mg/kg ranked near the lowest. At 0.1 to 3.0 mg/kg and by week 6, clonal expansion occurred in CD4+ and CD8+ blood T cells. More expanded clones were seen, on average, in CD8+ T cells than in CD4+.

The origin of this receptor is an adult with an advanced solid tumor such as melanoma, head and neck, liver or kidney cancer. Specimen: CD4+ or CD8+ T cells sorted from blood, collected in a trial of the OX40 agonist ivuxolimab. This chain joins TRBV14 and TRBJ2-3; no definite D call. This CDR3 is CASSQSRTDTQYF. The CDR3, as DNA: TGTGCCAGCAGCCAGAGTCGCACAGATACGCAGTATTTT.